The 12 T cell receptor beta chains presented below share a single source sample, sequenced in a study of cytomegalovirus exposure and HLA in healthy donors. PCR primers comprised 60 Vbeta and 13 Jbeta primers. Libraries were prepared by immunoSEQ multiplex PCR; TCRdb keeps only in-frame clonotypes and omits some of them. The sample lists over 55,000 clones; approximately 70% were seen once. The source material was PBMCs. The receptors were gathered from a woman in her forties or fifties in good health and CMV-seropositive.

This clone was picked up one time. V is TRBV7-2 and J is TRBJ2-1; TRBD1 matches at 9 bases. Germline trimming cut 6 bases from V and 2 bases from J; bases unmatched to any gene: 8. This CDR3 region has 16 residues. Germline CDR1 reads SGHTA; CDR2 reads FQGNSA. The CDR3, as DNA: TGTGCCAGCAGGAACCCCCGGGACAGGGCCTACAATGAGCAGTTCTTC. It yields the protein CASRNPRDRAYNEQFF.

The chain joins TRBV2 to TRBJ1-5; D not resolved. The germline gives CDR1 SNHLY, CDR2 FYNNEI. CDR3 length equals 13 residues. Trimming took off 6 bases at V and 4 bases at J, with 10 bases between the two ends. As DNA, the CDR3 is TGTGCCAGCAGGAGGCAGCAGAATCAGCCCCAGCATTTT. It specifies CASRRQQNQPQHF.

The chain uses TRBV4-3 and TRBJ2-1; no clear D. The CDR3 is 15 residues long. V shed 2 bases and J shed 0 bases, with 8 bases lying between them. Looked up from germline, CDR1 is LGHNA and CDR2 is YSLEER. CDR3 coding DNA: TGCGCCAGCAGCCAACAACTAAGCTCCTACAATGAGCAGTTCTTC. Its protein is CASSQQLSSYNEQFF.

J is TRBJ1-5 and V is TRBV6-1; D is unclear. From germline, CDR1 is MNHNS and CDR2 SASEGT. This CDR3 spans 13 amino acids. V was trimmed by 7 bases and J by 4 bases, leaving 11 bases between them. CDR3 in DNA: TGTGCCAGCACTTATGTAGTTAATCAGCCCCAGCATTTT. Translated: CASTYVVNQPQHF.

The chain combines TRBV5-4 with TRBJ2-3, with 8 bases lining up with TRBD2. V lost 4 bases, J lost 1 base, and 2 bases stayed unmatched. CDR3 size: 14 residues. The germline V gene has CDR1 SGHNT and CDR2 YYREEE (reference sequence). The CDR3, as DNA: TGTGCCAGCAGCACCGGGGGGGGCACAGATACGCAGTATTTT. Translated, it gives CASSTGGGTDTQYF.

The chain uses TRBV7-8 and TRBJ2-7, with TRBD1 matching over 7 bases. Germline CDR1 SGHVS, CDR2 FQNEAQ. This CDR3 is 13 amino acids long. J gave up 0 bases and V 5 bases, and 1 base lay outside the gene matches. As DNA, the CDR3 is TGTGCCAGCAGCCGGGACAGCTCCTACGAGCAGTACTTC. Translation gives CASSRDSSYEQYF.

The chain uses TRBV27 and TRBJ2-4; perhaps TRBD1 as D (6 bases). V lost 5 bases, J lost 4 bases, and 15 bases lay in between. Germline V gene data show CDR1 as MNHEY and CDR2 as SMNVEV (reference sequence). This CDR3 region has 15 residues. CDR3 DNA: TGTGCCAGCAGTCCCCCCGGGACAACTAAAAACATTCAGTACTTC. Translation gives CASSPPGTTKNIQYF.

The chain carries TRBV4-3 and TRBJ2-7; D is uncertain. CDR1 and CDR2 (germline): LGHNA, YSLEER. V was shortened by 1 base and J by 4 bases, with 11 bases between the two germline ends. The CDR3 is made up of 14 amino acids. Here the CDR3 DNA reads TGCGCCAGCAGCCAAGCCTTGGCGGTTTACGAGCAGTACTTC. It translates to CASSQALAVYEQYF.

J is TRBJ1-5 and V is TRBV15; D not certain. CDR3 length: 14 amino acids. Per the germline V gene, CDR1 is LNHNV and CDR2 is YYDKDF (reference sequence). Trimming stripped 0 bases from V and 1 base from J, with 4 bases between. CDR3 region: CATSRESSNQPQHF. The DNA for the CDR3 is TGTGCCACCAGCAGAGAATCGAGCAATCAGCCCCAGCATTTT.

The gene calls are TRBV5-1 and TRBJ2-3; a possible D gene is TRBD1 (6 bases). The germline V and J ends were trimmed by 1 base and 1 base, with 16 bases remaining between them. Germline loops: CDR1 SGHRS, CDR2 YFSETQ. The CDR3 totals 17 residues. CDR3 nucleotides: TGCGCCAGCAGCTTGTATGCGGCAGGGGTTGGCACAGATACGCAGTATTTT. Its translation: CASSLYAAGVGTDTQYF.

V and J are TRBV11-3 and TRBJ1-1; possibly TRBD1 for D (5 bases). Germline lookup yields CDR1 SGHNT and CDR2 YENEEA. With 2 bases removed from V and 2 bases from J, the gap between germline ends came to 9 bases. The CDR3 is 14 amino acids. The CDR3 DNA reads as TGTGCCAGCAGCTTACGGGGGAGAAACACTGAAGCTTTCTTT. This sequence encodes CASSLRGRNTEAFF.

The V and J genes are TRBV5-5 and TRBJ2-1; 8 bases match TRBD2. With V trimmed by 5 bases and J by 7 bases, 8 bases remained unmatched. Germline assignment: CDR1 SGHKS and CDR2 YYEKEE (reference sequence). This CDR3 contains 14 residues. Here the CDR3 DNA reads TGTGCCAGCAGTCCCGGACTAGCCCCAAATGAGCAGTTCTTC. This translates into CASSPGLAPNEQFF.